The clone carrying this T cell receptor (beta chain) was seen many times. Its target is unknown. These data come from a study of neurological immune-mediated disorders. From the 5' RACE reads, TCRdb called clonotypes with MiXCR, one entry per CDR3 protein. The table lists roughly 60,000 distinct CDR3 sequences, over 2% of them singletons, with 2.5% to 3.5% in the top ten. Study results and caveats: For the multiple sclerosis repertoire cluster, an association with any clinical or MRI feature was absent.

The sequence was obtained from a man in his fifties or sixties with multiple sclerosis. The sequenced sample consisted of PBMCs.

CDR3 in amino acids: CASSLVGQGENGYTF. DNA of the CDR3: TGTGCCAGCAGTTTAGTGGGACAGGGAGAGAATGGCTACACCTTC. This chain joins TRBV27 and TRBJ1-2, with 9 bases identical to TRBD1. Germline V gene lookup returns CDR1 MNHEY and CDR2 SMNVEV (reference sequence). J lost 6 bases, V lost 2 bases, and 7 bases had no gene match. The CDR3 runs 15 residues.